What follows are 5 T cell receptor beta chains derived from one specimen sequenced in a study of blood T cell repertoires in COVID-19. Produced via immunoSEQ multiplex PCR; TCRdb's table is partial and in-frame only. The sample lists a few hundred thousand clones; about 88% were seen once. The specimen sequenced was PBMCs or T cells enriched from blood (not recorded which). Every receptor here comes from a woman aged 25 to 39 who had recovered from COVID-19.

The chain combines TRBV15 with TRBJ2-1; 10 bases fit TRBD2. The CDR3 contains 15 residues. CDR1 and CDR2 from the germline V gene are LNHNV and YYDKDF (reference sequence). V shed 0 bases and J 6 bases; nucleotides not matched to a gene: 2. CDR3 sequence reads: CATSRDSGRTNEQFF. The CDR3 region has the DNA TGTGCCACCAGCAGAGATAGCGGGAGGACCAATGAGCAGTTCTTC.

The chain links TRBV10-3 to TRBJ2-7, with 8 nucleotides matching TRBD2. The germline V gene has CDR1 ENHRY and CDR2 SYGVKD. After removal of 6 bases from V and 7 bases from J, the junction contained 5 bases not matched to a gene. This CDR3 contains 12 residues. The CDR3 is CAISVTSGEQYF. CDR3 nucleotide sequence: TGTGCCATCAGCGTCACTAGCGGAGAGCAGTACTTC.

For the CDR3, the DNA is TGTGCCAGCAGCAAAGAGTTAACCAGGGGGCTCGGGGAGACCCAGTACTTC. It translates to CASSKELTRGLGETQYF. V and J are TRBV21-1 and TRBJ2-5; the table calls TRBD1, which could not be checked here. TRBV21-1 is shown as a pseudogene. The CDR3 has 17 amino acids.

The chain combines TRBV7-2 with TRBJ1-5, with TRBD1 matching 8 bases. The V segment lost 3 bases and the J segment 2 bases; nucleotides outside the gene matches: 6. Germline CDR1 reads SGHTA; CDR2 reads FQGNSA. This CDR3 is 16 amino acids long. The CDR3 spells CASSLSRGLGNQPQHF. DNA for the CDR3: TGTGCCAGCAGCTTGAGCAGGGGGCTAGGCAATCAGCCCCAGCATTTT.

The chain has TRBV12-3 or TRBV12-4 and TRBJ2-4; D perhaps matches TRBD2 (6 bases). The germline V and J ends were trimmed by 3 bases and 9 bases, with 12 bases remaining between them. The CDR3 sequence is 13 residues long. CDR3 DNA sequence: TGTGCCAGCAGTTTTGGATTGGGAGGCATTCAGTACTTC. Encoded protein: CASSFGLGGIQYF.